This is a list of T cell receptor beta chains from one sample in a study of Ad26.COV2.S vaccination and SARS-CoV-2 variants. The table came from immunoSEQ multiplex PCR; TCRdb's copy has only in-frame clones and leaves some out. The table lists some 330,000 clones, 90% of them singletons. The sequencing used peripheral blood, collected in a trial of Ad26.COV2.S vaccine versus placebo. The receptors stem from a person between 18 and 59 years old who received the Ad26.COV2.S COVID-19 vaccine or a placebo. Each CDR3 is given with its conserved first and last residue. Each record gives: J gene, clone size, D gene, V gene, CDR3 protein, CDR3 DNA. A D gene is named only where the DNA matches it firmly. The listing skips clone size in some rows; elsewhere it reads once, few, many or a size class.

>TRBJ1-4|.|.|TRBV7-8
CASSLSEKLFF
TGTGCCAGCAGCTTGAGCGAAAAACTGTTTTTT
>TRBJ2-7|.|TRBD1|TRBV19
CASSIGTAYYEQYF
TGTGCCAGTAGTATCGGGACAGCTTACTACGAGCAGTACTTC
>TRBJ2-1|.|.|TRBV12-3/TRBV12-4
CASSSRGIEQFF
TGTGCCAGCAGTTCTCGCGGGATTGAGCAGTTCTTC
>TRBJ1-5|once|.|TRBV28
CASSFNLGSNQPQHF
TGTGCCAGCAGTTTTAACTTAGGCAGCAATCAGCCCCAGCATTTT
>TRBJ1-1|.|TRBD1|TRBV7-8
CASSYMDRGRDEAFF
TGTGCCAGCAGCTATATGGACAGGGGGCGTGATGAAGCTTTCTTT
>TRBJ2-2|.|TRBD1|TRBV28
CASSLQGQGGGELFF
TGTGCCAGCAGTTTGCAGGGACAGGGTGGCGGGGAGCTGTTTTTT
>TRBJ2-5|.|TRBD2|TRBV7-2
CASSQDLAGGGETQYF
TGTGCCAGCAGCCAAGACCTAGCGGGGGGTGGGGAGACCCAGTACTTC
>TRBJ1-2|.|.|TRBV29-1
CSVDGTLINYGYTF
TGCAGCGTAGACGGGACACTCATTAACTATGGCTACACCTTC
>TRBJ2-7|.|TRBD2|TRBV27
CASSSRLAGIYEQYF
TGTGCCAGCAGTTCCAGACTAGCGGGGATATACGAGCAGTACTTC
>TRBJ2-3|.|TRBD2|TRBV3-1/TRBV3-2
CASSQVTSFTSLAVSPDTQYF
TGTGCCAGCAGCCAAGTGACCTCCTTCACCAGCCTAGCGGTGAGCCCAGATACGCAGTATTTT
>TRBJ2-1|.|.|TRBV29-1
CSVRNSGHNEQFF
TGCAGCGTGCGGAACAGCGGACACAATGAGCAGTTCTTC
>TRBJ2-4|once|TRBD1|TRBV7-9
CASSMRQGTVNIQYF
TGTGCCAGCAGCATGCGACAGGGGACGGTAAACATTCAGTACTTC
>TRBJ2-5|.|TRBD2|TRBV7-9
CASSSGEAGVGGTETQYF
TGTGCCAGCAGCTCCGGTGAGGCGGGGGTGGGCGGAACAGAGACCCAGTACTTC
>TRBJ1-5|.|.|TRBV18
CASSPLPGYSNQPQHF
TGTGCCAGCTCACCACTACCAGGTTATAGCAATCAGCCCCAGCATTTT
>TRBJ1-2|.|TRBD1|TRBV5-1
CASSRTIGGDGYTF
TGCGCCAGCAGCCGCACAATAGGGGGCGATGGCTACACCTTC
>TRBJ1-1|.|TRBD1|TRBV6-2/TRBV6-3
CASSYSKTGFTEAFF
TGTGCCAGCAGTTACTCGAAGACAGGGTTTACTGAAGCTTTCTTT
>TRBJ1-1|.|.|TRBV19
CASSILGENTEAFF
TGTGCCAGTAGTATTCTCGGGGAAAACACTGAAGCTTTCTTT
>TRBJ1-1|once|.|TRBV6-2/TRBV6-3
CASSKPLGPGGGHTEAFF
TGTGCCAGCAGTAAACCCCTCGGGCCCGGGGGAGGCCACACTGAAGCTTTCTTT
>TRBJ1-2|.|.|TRBV18
CASSPGAVDYGYTF
TGTGCCAGCTCACCGGGAGCCGTAGACTATGGCTACACCTTC
>TRBJ2-7|.|TRBD2|TRBV7-9
CASSLSTGLAVYEQYF
TGTGCCAGCAGCTTATCAACCGGACTAGCGGTGTACGAGCAGTACTTC
>TRBJ1-2|.|.|TRBV18
CASSPAGTSGYTF
TGTGCCAGCTCACCGGCAGGGACATCTGGCTACACCTTC
>TRBJ2-7|.|.|TRBV2
CASSESLVYEQYF
TGTGCCAGCAGTGAATCCCTGGTCTACGAGCAGTACTTC
>TRBJ2-1|few|.|TRBV4-1
CASSQDRARSSYNEQFF
TGCGCCAGCAGCCAAGATAGAGCGAGGAGCTCCTACAATGAGCAGTTCTTC
>TRBJ1-1|.|.|TRBV12-3/TRBV12-4
CASSFADGEAFF
TGTGCCAGCAGCTTTGCGGATGGTGAAGCTTTCTTT
>TRBJ2-3|once|.|TRBV12-3/TRBV12-4
CASSLEGVTQYF
TGTGCCAGCAGTTTAGAGGGGGTTACGCAGTATTTT
>TRBJ2-5|.|TRBD2|TRBV6-2/TRBV6-3
CASSLAGGREETQYF
TGTGCCAGCAGCCTAGCGGGGGGCCGGGAGGAGACCCAGTACTTC
>TRBJ2-1|.|TRBD1|TRBV4-3
CASSQRDRGDNEQFF
TGCGCCAGCAGCCAAAGGGACAGGGGAGACAATGAGCAGTTCTTC
>TRBJ2-6|.|.|TRBV6-6
CATSPPSPSGANVLTF
TGTGCCACCTCCCCACCCTCACCCTCTGGGGCCAACGTCCTGACTTTC
>TRBJ1-1|.|TRBD1|TRBV13
CASSLPQGGLGTEAFF
TGTGCCAGCAGCTTACCCCAGGGGGGCTTGGGCACTGAAGCTTTCTTT
>TRBJ1-1|.|.|TRBV19
CASFQGMEAFF
TGTGCCAGCTTCCAGGGTATGGAAGCTTTCTTT
>TRBJ2-5|.|.|TRBV12-3/TRBV12-4
CASRRTPQETQYF
TGTGCCAGCAGAAGGACACCCCAAGAGACCCAGTACTTC
>TRBJ2-1|once|.|TRBV3-1/TRBV3-2
CASSQVEQFF
TGTGCCAGCAGCCAGGTTGAGCAGTTCTTC